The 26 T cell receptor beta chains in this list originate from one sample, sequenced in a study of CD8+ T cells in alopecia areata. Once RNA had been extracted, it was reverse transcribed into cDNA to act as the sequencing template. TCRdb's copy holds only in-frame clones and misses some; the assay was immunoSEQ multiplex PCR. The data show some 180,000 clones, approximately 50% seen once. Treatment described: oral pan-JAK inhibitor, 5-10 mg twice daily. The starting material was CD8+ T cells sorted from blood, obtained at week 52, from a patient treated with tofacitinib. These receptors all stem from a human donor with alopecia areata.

The CDR3: CASSQGQINEQFF. CDR3 DNA: TGCGCCAGCAGCCAAGGACAGATCAATGAGCAGTTCTTC. This chain joins TRBV4-3 and TRBJ2-1, with D perhaps TRBD1 (5 bases). Trimming left V 1 base short and J 6 bases short, with 7 bases between. This CDR3 comprises 13 residues. Germline CDR1 LGHNA, CDR2 YSLEER.

CDR3 DNA: TGTGCCAGCAGCTCAGCGGGGGAGGATACGCAGTATTTT. It specifies CASSSAGEDTQYF. V is TRBV7-3 and J is TRBJ2-3, with 8 bases aligning to TRBD2. CDR3 length equals 13 residues. The germline gives CDR1 SGHTA, CDR2 FQGTGA. Trimming took 4 bases from V and 6 from J; bases not matched to a gene: 3.

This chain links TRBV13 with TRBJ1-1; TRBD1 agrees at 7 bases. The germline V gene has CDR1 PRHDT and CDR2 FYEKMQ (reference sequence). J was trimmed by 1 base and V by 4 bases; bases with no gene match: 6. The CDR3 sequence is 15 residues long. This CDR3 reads CASSSLDRKNTEAFF. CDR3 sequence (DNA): TGTGCCAGCAGCTCCCTGGACAGGAAGAACACTGAAGCTTTCTTT.

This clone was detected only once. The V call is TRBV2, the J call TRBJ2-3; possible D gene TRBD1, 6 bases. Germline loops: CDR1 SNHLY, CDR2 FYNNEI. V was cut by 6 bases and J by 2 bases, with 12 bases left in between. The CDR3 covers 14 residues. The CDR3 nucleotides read TGTGCCAGCAGACAAACAGGGATCACAGATACGCAGTATTTT. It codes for CASRQTGITDTQYF.

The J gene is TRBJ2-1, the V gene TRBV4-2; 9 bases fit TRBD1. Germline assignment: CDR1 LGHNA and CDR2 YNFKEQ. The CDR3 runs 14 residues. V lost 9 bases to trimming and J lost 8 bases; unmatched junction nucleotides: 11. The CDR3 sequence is CASAPGTGYDEQFF. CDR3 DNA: TGTGCCAGTGCTCCCGGGACAGGGTACGATGAGCAGTTCTTC.

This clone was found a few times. Here the CDR3 reads CASRQGASTEAFF. CDR3 DNA: TGTGCCAGCCGACAGGGGGCAAGCACTGAAGCTTTCTTT. This sequence joins TRBV27 and TRBJ1-1; 10 bases agree with TRBD1. Trimming took 8 bases from V and 4 from J; bases not matched to a gene: 4. The CDR3 has 13 residues. CDR1 MNHEY and CDR2 SMNVEV come from the germline V gene (reference sequence).

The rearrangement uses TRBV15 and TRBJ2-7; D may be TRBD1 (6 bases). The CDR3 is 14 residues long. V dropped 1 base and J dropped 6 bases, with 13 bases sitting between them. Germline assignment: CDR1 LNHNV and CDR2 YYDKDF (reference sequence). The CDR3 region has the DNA TGTGCCACCAGCAGAGGGGTTACAGGGTCCGAGCAGTACTTC. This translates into CATSRGVTGSEQYF.

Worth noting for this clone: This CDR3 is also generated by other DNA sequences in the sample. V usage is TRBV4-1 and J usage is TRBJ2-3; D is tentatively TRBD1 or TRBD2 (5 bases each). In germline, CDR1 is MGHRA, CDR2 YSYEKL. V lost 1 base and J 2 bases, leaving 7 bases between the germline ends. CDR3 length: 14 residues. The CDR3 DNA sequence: TGCGCCAGCAGCCAAGGAGGGACCACAGATACGCAGTATTTT. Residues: CASSQGGTTDTQYF.

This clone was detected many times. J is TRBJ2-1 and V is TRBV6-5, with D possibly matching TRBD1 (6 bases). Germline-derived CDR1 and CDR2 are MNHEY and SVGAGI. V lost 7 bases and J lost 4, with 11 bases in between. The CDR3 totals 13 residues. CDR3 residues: CASTQGSYNEQFF. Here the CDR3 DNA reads TGTGCCAGCACCCAGGGGTCATACAATGAGCAGTTCTTC.

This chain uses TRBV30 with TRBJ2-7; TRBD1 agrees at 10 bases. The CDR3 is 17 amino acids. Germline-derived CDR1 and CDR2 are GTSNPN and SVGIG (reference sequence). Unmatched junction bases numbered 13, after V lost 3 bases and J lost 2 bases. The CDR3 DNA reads TGTGCCTGGAGAGCAGCCGGGACAGGGGTTTGGACCTACGAGCAGTACTTC. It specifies CAWRAAGTGVWTYEQYF.

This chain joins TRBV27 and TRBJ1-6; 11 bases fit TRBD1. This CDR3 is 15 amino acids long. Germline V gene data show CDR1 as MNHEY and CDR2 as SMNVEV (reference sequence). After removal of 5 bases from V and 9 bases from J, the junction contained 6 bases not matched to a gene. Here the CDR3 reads CASSPRTGGASPLHF. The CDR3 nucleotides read TGTGCCAGCAGTCCCCGGACAGGGGGCGCTTCACCCCTCCACTTT.

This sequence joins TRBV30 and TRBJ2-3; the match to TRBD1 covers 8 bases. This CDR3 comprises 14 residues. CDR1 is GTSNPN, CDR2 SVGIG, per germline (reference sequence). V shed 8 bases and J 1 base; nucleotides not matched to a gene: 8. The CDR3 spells CARRTGLGTDTQYF. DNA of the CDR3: TGTGCCAGACGGACAGGGTTGGGCACAGATACGCAGTATTTT.

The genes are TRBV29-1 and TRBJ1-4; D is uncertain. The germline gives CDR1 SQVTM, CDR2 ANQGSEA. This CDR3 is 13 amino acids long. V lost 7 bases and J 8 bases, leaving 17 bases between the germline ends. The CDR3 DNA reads TGCAGCGCCCTCGTCGCCCTAGGAGAAAAACTGTTTTTT. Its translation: CSALVALGEKLFF.

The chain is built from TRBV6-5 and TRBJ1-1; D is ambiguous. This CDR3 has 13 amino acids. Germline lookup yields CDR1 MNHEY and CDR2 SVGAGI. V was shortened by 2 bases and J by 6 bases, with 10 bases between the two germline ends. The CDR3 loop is CASSYAEGPEAFF. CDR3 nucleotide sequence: TGTGCCAGCAGTTACGCGGAGGGCCCTGAAGCTTTCTTT.

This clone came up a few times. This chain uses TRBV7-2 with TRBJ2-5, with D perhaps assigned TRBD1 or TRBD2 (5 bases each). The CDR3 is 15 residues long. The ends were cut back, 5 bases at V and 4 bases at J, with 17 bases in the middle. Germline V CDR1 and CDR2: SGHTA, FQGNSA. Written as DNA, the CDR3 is TGTGCCAGCAGCCCGGGGACCGCCGCCAGAGAGACCCAGTACTTC. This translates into CASSPGTAARETQYF.

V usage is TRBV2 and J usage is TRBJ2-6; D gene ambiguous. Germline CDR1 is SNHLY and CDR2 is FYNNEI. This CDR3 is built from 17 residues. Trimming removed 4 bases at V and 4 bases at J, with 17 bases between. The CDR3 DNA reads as TGTGCCAGCAGTGCACGAGTGAACTACTCCGGGGCCAACGTCCTGACTTTC. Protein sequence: CASSARVNYSGANVLTF.

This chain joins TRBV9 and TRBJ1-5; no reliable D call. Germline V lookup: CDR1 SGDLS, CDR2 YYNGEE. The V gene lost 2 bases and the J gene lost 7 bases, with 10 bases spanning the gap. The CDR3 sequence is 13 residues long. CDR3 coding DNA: TGTGCCAGCAGCGTGGCCCACGGGCAGCCCCAGCATTTT. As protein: CASSVAHGQPQHF.

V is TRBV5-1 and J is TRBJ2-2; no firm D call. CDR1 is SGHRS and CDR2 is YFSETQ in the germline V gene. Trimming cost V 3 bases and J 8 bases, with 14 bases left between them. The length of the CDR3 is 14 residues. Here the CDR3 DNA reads TGCGCCAGCAGCTGGAACCTAATCCCGGGGGAGCTGTTTTTT. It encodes CASSWNLIPGELFF. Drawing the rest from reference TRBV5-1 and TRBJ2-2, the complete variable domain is KAGVTQTPRYLIKTRGQQVTLSCSPISGHRSVSWYQQTPGQGLQFLFEYFSETQRNKGNFPGRFSGRQFSNSRSEMNVSTLELGDSALYLCASSWNLIPGELFFGEGSRLTVL.

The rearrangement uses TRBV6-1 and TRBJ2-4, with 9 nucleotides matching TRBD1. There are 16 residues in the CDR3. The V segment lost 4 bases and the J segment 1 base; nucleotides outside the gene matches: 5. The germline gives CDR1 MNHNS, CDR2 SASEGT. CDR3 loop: CASSAWDREAKNIQYF. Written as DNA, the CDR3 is TGTGCCAGCAGTGCCTGGGACAGGGAGGCCAAAAACATTCAGTACTTC.

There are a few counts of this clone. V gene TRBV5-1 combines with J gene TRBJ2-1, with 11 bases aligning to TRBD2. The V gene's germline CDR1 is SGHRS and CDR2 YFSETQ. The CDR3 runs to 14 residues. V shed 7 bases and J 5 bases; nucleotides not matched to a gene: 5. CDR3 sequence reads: CASRTSGGNNEQFF. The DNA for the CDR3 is TGCGCCAGCCGCACTAGCGGGGGTAACAATGAGCAGTTCTTC.

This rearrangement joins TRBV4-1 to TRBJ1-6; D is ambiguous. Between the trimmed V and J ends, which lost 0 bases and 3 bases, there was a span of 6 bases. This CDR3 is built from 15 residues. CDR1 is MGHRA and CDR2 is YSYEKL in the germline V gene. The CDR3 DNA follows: TGCGCCAGCAGCCAAGATGGACTCTATAATTCACCCCTCCACTTT. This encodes CASSQDGLYNSPLHF.

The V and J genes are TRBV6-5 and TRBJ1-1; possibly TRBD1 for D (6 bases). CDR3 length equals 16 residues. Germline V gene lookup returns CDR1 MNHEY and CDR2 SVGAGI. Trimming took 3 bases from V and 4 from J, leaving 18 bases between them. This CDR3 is CASSYDHRVSATEAFF. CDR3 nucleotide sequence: TGTGCCAGCAGTTATGATCACAGGGTGAGTGCCACTGAAGCTTTCTTT.

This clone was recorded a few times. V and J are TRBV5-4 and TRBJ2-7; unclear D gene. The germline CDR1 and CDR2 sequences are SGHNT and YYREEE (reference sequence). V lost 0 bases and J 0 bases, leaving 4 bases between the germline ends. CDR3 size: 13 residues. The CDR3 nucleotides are TGTGCCAGCAGCTTGGGGTCCTCCTACGAGCAGTACTTC. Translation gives CASSLGSSYEQYF. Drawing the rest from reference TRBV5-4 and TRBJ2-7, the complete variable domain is ETGVTQSPTHLIKTRGQQVTLRCSSQSGHNTVSWYQQALGQGPQFIFQYYREEENGRGNFPPRFSGLQFPNYSSELNVNALELDDSALYLCASSLGSSYEQYFGPGTRLTVT.

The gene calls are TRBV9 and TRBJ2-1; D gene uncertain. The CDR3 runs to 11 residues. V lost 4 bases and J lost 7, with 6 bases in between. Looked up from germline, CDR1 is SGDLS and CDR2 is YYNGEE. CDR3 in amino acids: CASSHLNEQFF. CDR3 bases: TGTGCCAGCAGCCACCTTAATGAGCAGTTCTTC.

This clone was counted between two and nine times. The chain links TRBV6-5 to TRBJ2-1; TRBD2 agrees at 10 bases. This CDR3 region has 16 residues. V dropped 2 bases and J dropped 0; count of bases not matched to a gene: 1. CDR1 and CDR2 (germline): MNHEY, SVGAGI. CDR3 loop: CASSYLAGDSYNEQFF. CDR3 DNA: TGTGCCAGCAGTTACCTAGCGGGGGACTCCTACAATGAGCAGTTCTTC.

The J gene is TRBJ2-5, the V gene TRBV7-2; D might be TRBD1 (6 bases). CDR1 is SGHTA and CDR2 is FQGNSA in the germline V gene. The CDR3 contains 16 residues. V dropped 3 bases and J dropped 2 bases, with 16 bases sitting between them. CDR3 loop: CASSLLGQILQETQYF. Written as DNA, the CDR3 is TGTGCCAGCAGCTTGTTAGGACAGATACTACAAGAGACCCAGTACTTC.